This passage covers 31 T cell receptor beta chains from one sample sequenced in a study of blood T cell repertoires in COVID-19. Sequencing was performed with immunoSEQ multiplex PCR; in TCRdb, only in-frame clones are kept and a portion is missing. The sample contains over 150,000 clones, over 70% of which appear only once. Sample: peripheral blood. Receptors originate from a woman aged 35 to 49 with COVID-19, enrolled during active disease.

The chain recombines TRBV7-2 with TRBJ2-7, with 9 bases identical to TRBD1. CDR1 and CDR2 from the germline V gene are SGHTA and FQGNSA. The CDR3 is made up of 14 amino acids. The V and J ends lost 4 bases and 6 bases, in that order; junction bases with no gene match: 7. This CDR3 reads CASSYTGGASEQYF. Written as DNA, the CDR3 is TGTGCCAGCAGCTACACAGGGGGCGCGTCCGAGCAGTACTTC.

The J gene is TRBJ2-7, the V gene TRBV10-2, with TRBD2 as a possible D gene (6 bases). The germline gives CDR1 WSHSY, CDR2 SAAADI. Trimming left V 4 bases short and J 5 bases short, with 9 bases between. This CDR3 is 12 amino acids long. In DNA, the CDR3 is TGCGCCAGCAGTGGGGAGGTTGACGAGCAGTACTTC. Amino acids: CASSGEVDEQYF.

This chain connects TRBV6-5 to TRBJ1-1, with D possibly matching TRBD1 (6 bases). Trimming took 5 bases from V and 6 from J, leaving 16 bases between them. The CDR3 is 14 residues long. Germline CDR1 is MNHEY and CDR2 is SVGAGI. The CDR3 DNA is TGTGCCAGCAGTAAACAGGGAAGAGTGGCTGAAGCTTTCTTT. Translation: CASSKQGRVAEAFF.

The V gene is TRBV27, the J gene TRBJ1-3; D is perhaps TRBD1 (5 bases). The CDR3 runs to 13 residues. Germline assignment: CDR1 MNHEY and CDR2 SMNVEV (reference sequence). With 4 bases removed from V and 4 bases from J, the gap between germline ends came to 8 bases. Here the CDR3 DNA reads TGTGCCAGCAGTTCCCGACAGGGAAACACCATATATTTT. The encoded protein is CASSSRQGNTIYF.

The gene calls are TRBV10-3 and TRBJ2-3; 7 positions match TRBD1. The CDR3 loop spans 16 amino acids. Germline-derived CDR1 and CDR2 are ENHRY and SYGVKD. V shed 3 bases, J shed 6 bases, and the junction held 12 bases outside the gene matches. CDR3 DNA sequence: TGTGCCATCAGTGAAAAGGGGGCCCCCGTTTTGGATACGCAGTATTTT. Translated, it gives CAISEKGAPVLDTQYF.

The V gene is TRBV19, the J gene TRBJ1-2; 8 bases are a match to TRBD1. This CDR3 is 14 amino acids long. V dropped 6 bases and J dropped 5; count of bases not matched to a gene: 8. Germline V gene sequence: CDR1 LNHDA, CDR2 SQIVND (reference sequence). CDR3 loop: CASRPQGAGYGYTF. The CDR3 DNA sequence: TGTGCCAGTAGACCGCAGGGGGCAGGGTATGGCTACACCTTC.

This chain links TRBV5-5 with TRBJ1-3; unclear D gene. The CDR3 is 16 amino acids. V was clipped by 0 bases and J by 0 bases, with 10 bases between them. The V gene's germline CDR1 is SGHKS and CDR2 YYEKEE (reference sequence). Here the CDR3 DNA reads TGTGCCAGCAGCTTGGATGGAACAGCCTCTGGAAACACCATATATTTT. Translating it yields CASSLDGTASGNTIYF.

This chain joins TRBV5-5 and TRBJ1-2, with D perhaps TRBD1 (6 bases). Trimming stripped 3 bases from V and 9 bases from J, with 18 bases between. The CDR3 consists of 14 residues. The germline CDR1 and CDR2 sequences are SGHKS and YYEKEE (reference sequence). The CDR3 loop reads CASSSTGTTLSYTF. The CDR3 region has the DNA TGTGCCAGCAGCTCCACAGGGACCACGTTGAGCTACACCTTC.

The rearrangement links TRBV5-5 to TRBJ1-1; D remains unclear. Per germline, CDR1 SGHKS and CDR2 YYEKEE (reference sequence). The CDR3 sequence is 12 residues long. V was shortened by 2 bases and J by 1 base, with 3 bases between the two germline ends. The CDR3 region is CASSFQNTEAFF. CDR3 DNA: TGTGCCAGCAGCTTTCAGAACACTGAAGCTTTCTTT. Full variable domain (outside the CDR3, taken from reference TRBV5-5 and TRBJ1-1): DAGVTQSPTHLIKTRGQQVTLRCSPISGHKSVSWYQQVLGQGPQFIFQYYEKEERGRGNFPDRFSARQFPNYSSELNVNALLLGDSALYLCASSFQNTEAFFGQGTRLTVV.

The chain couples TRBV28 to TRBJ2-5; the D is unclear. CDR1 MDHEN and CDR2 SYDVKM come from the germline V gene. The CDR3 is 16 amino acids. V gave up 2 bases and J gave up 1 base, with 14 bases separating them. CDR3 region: CASSLLVRGPQETQYF. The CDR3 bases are TGTGCCAGCAGTTTACTAGTAAGAGGTCCCCAAGAGACCCAGTACTTC.

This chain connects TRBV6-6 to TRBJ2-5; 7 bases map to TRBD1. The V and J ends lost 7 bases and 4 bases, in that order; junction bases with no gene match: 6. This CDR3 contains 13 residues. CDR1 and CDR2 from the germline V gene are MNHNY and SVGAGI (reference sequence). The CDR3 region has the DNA TGTGCCAGCAATCTGCCAGGGGGAGAGACCCAGTACTTC. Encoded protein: CASNLPGGETQYF.

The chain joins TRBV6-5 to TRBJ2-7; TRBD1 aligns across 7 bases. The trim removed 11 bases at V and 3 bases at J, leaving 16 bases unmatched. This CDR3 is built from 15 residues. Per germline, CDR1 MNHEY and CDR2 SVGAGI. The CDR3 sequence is CAATPRTGDYYEQYF. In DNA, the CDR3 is TGTGCCGCGACGCCCCGGACAGGCGACTACTACGAGCAGTACTTC.

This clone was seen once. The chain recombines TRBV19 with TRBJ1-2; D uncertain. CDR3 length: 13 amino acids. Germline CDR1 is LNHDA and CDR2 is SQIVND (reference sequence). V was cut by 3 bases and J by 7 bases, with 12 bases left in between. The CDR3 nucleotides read TGTGCCAGTAGTATCAACTATGATCGTGGCTACACCTTC. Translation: CASSINYDRGYTF.

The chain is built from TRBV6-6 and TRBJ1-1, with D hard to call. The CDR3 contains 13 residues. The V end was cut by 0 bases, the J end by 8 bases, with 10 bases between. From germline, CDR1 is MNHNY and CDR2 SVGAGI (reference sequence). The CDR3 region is CASSYSDGSEAFF. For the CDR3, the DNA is TGTGCCAGCAGTTACTCTGACGGGTCCGAAGCTTTCTTT.

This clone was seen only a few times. Here the CDR3 DNA reads TGCGCCAGCAGCCGGGGACAGGGATCCTCATACTCTGGAAACACCATATATTTT. Translation gives CASSRGQGSSYSGNTIYF. J is TRBJ1-3 and V is TRBV5-1; 9 bases agree with TRBD1. With V trimmed by 4 bases and J by 0 bases, 11 bases remained unmatched. The CDR3 loop spans 18 amino acids. Germline CDR1 reads SGHRS; CDR2 reads YFSETQ.

CDR3 amino acids: CASRDGRPDTQYF. For the CDR3, the DNA is TGTGCCAGCAGAGACGGGAGGCCAGATACGCAGTATTTT. V is TRBV28 and J is TRBJ2-3, with 7 bases lining up with TRBD2. The CDR3 sequence is 13 residues long. With 6 bases clipped from V and 4 bases from J, the junction kept 4 bases outside the gene matches. Germline lookup yields CDR1 MDHEN and CDR2 SYDVKM. Looking up the rest from reference TRBV28 and TRBJ2-3 gives the full variable domain: DVKVTQSSRYLVKRTGEKVFLECVQDMDHENMFWYRQDPGLGLRLIYFSYDVKMKEKGDIPEGYSVSREKKERFSLILESASTNQTSMYLCASRDGRPDTQYFGPGTRLTVL.

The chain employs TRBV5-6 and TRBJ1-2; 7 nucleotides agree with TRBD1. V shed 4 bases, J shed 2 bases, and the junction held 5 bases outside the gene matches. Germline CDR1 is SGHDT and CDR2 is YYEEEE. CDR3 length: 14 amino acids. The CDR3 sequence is CASSPTDRNYGYTF. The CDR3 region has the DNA TGTGCCAGCAGCCCCACGGACAGGAACTATGGCTACACCTTC.

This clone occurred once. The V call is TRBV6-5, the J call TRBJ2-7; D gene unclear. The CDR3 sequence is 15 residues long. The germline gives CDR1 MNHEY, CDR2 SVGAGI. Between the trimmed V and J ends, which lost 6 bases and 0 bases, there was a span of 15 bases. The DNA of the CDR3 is TGTGCCAGCAGGACCCGACATTCCTCCTCCTACGAGCAGTACTTC. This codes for CASRTRHSSSYEQYF.

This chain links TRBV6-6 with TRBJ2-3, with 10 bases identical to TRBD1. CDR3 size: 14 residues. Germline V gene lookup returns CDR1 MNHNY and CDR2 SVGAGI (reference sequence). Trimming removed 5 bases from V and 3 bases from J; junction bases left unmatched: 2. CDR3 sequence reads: CASSDRGRTDTQYF. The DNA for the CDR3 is TGTGCCAGCAGTGACAGGGGGCGAACAGATACGCAGTATTTT.

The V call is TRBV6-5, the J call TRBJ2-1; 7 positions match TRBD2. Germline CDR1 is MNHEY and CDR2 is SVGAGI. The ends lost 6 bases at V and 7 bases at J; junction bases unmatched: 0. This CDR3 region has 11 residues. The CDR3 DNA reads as TGTGCCAGCAGCGGGGGGAATGAGCAGTTCTTC. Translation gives CASSGGNEQFF.

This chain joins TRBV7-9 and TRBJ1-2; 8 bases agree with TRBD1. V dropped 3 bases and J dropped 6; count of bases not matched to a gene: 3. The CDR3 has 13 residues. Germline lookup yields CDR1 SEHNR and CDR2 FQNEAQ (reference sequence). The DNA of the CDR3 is TGTGCCAGCAGCTTTGAACAGGGGGATGGCTACACCTTC. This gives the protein CASSFEQGDGYTF.

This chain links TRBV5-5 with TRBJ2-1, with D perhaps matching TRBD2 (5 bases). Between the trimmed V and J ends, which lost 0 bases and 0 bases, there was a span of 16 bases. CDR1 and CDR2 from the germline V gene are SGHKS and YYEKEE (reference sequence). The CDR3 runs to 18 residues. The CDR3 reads CASSLELGLPSSYNEQFF. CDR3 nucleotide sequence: TGTGCCAGCAGCTTGGAACTCGGACTCCCAAGCTCCTACAATGAGCAGTTCTTC.

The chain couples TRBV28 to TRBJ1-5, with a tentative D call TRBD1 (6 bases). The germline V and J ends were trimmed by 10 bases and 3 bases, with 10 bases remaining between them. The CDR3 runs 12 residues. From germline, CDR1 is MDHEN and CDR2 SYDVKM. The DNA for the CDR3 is TGTGCCACCGGGACAACCAATCAGCCCCAGCATTTT. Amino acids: CATGTTNQPQHF.

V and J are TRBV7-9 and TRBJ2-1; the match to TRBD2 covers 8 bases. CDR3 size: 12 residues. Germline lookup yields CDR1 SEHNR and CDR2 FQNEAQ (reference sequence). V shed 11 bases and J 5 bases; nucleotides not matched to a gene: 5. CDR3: CAALAENNEQFF. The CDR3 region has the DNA TGTGCCGCACTAGCGGAAAACAATGAGCAGTTCTTC. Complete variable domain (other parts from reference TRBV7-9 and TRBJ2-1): DTGVSQNPRHKITKRGQNVTFRCDPISEHNRLYWYRQTLGQGPEFLTYFQNEAQLEKSRLLSDRFSAERPKGSFSTLEIQRTEQGDSAMYLCAALAENNEQFFGPGTRLTVL.

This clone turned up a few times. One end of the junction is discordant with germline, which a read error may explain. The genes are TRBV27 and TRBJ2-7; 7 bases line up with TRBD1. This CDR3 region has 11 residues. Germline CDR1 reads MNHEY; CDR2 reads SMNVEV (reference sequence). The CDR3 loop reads CASQTWDSISF. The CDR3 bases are TGTGCCAGCCAGACATGGGACAGCATTTCGTTC.

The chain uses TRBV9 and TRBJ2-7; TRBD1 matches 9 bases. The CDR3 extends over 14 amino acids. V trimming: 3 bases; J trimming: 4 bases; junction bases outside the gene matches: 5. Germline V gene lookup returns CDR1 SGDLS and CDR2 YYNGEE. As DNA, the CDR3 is TGTGCCAGCAGCGCGGGGGACAGGGAATACGAGCAGTACTTC. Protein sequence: CASSAGDREYEQYF.

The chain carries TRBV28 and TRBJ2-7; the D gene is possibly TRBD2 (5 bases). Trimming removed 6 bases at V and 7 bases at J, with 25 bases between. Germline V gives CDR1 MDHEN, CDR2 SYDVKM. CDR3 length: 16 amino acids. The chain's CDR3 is CASRPPPSSWEREQYF. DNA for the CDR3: TGTGCCAGCAGGCCCCCCCCCTCTAGCTGGGAGCGGGAGCAGTACTTC.

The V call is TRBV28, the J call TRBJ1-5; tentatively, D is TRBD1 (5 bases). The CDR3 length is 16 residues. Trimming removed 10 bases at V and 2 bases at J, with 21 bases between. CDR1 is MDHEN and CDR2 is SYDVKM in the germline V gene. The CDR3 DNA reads TGTGCCATCTCAGGGCCGTTGGGAGGGGGCAATCAGCCCCAGCATTTT. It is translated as CAISGPLGGGNQPQHF.

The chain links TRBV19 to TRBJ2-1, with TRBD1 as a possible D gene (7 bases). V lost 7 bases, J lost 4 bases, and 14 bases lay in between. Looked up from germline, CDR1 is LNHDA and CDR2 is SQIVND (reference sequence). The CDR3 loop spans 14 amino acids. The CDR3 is CASTPQGGYNEQFF. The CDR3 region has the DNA TGTGCCAGTACCCCCCAGGGGGGATACAATGAGCAGTTCTTC.

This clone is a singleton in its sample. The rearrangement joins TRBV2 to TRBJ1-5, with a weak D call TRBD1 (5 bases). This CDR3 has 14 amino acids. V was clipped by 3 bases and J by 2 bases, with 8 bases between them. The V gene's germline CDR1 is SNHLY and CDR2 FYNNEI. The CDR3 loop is CASSDRVGNQPQHF. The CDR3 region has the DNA TGTGCCAGCAGTGACAGGGTTGGCAATCAGCCCCAGCATTTT.

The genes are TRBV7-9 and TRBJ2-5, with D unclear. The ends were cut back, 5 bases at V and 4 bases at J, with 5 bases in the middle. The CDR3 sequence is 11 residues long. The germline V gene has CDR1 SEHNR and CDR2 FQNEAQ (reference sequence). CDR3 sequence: CASSPIETQYF. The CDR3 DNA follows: TGTGCCAGCAGCCCAATAGAGACCCAGTACTTC. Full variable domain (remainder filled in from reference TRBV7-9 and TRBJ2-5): DTGVSQNPRHKITKRGQNVTFRCDPISEHNRLYWYRQTLGQGPEFLTYFQNEAQLEKSRLLSDRFSAERPKGSFSTLEIQRTEQGDSAMYLCASSPIETQYFGPGTRLLVL.